One sample yielded the 24 T cell receptor beta chains listed below, sequenced in a study of T cells in Graves' hyperthyroidism and ophthalmopathy. The TCR beta CDR3 regions underwent amplification using RNA transcripts as the source. With the HTBI primer set, the TCR CDR3 went through a first round of RT-PCR. TCRdb processed the multiplex PCR reads anew with MiXCR; each CDR3 protein has one entry. This table has a few hundred thousand distinct CDR3 sequences, about 18% appearing once. The sample was blood. The origin of the receptors is a man younger than 35 with Graves' ophthalmopathy.

This clonotype was recorded many times. This chain joins TRBV14 and TRBJ1-1; tentatively, D is TRBD1 (5 bases). Trimming left V 3 bases short and J 5 bases short, with 10 bases between. This CDR3 has 13 residues. Germline V gene lookup returns CDR1 SGHDN and CDR2 FVKESK. This CDR3 is CASSHMEGTEAFF. The CDR3 DNA reads TGTGCCAGCAGCCACATGGAGGGGACTGAAGCTTTCTTT.

CDR3 in DNA: TGTGCCAGCAGTTTTGGACAGGGACAAACTAATGAAAAACTGTTTTTT. Protein sequence: CASSFGQGQTNEKLFF. The chain links TRBV6-2 or TRBV6-3 to TRBJ1-4; TRBD1 aligns across 8 bases. V trimming: 4 bases; J trimming: 1 base; junction bases outside the gene matches: 5. CDR1 and CDR2 (germline): MNHEY, SVGEGT. The CDR3 is 16 amino acids.

This clonotype was counted many times. The genes are TRBV6-1 and TRBJ2-7; D perhaps matches TRBD1 (6 bases). The CDR3 is made up of 15 amino acids. Looked up from germline, CDR1 is MNHNS and CDR2 is SASEGT. Trimming took off 1 base at V and 2 bases at J, with 12 bases between the two ends. The CDR3 spells CASSEDGQSTYEQYF. For the CDR3, the DNA is TGTGCCAGCAGTGAAGATGGACAGAGTACCTACGAGCAGTACTTC.

This clonotype has at least ten counts. The chain joins TRBV2 to TRBJ2-1, with 10 bases aligning to TRBD2. Germline V gene sequence: CDR1 SNHLY, CDR2 FYNNEI. J was trimmed by 9 bases and V by 7 bases; bases with no gene match: 12. CDR3 size: 15 residues. Written as DNA, the CDR3 is TGTGCCAGCACTCCCAGGAGCGGGGGGGCGAGTGAGCAGTTCTTC. This codes for CASTPRSGGASEQFF.

This clonotype was recorded a few times. J is TRBJ2-6 and V is TRBV4-1; 7 bases fit TRBD1. Germline CDR1 and CDR2: MGHRA and YSYEKL. V lost 1 base, J lost 2 bases, and 8 bases stayed unmatched. The CDR3 is 18 amino acids. This CDR3 reads CASSQGVFDRAGANVLTF. The CDR3 DNA reads as TGCGCCAGCAGCCAAGGGGTTTTCGACAGGGCTGGGGCCAACGTCCTGACTTTC.

The sample holds many counts of this clonotype. The chain joins TRBV27 to TRBJ1-1, with a tentative D call TRBD1 (6 bases). The V and J ends lost 4 bases and 4 bases respectively, with 10 bases between them. Germline CDR1 and CDR2: MNHEY and SMNVEV (reference sequence). The CDR3 runs 13 residues. The CDR3 region is CASSYREATEAFF. In DNA, the CDR3 is TGTGCCAGCAGTTACAGGGAAGCCACTGAAGCTTTCTTT.

At least ten counts were recorded for this clonotype. V and J are TRBV5-5 and TRBJ2-7, with D hard to call. V was cut by 2 bases and J by 2 bases, with 14 bases left in between. This CDR3 is 15 amino acids long. Per germline, CDR1 SGHKS and CDR2 YYEKEE (reference sequence). CDR3 DNA: TGTGCCAGCAGCTTCCCTCAGGTCTCGGCCTACGAGCAGTACTTC. Its protein product is CASSFPQVSAYEQYF.

This clonotype was detected ten times or more. In DNA form, the CDR3 reads TGTGCCAGCAGCCCCGAGACGAGCCTCTATGGCTACACCTTC. Protein sequence: CASSPETSLYGYTF. The chain employs TRBV6-2 or TRBV6-3 and TRBJ1-2; D gene ambiguous. The CDR3 is made up of 14 amino acids. V lost 6 bases, J lost 4 bases, and 15 bases lay in between. Germline loops: CDR1 MNHEY, CDR2 SVGEGT.

The chain carries TRBV12-3 or TRBV12-4 and TRBJ2-7; D possibly corresponds to TRBD2 (5 bases). The CDR3 spans 13 residues. Trimming pared 6 bases from V and 5 bases from J, leaving 14 bases between. The CDR3: CASRLGKVHEQYF. CDR3 nucleotide sequence: TGTGCCAGCAGGCTCGGGAAGGTCCACGAGCAGTACTTC.

This clonotype was detected ten times or more. Written as DNA, the CDR3 is TGCGCCAGCAGCAAACAGGGGGCTGGGGACACTGAAGCTTTCTTT. Residues: CASSKQGAGDTEAFF. The chain employs TRBV5-1 and TRBJ1-1; TRBD1 aligns across 9 bases. V lost 4 bases to trimming and J lost 3 bases; unmatched junction nucleotides: 7. This CDR3 region has 15 residues. Germline V gene sequence: CDR1 SGHRS, CDR2 YFSETQ. Filled out from reference TRBV5-1 and TRBJ1-1, the complete variable domain reads KAGVTQTPRYLIKTRGQQVTLSCSPISGHRSVSWYQQTPGQGLQFLFEYFSETQRNKGNFPGRFSGRQFSNSRSEMNVSTLELGDSALYLCASSKQGAGDTEAFFGQGTRLTVV.

Ten or more counts support this clonotype. The chain combines TRBV11-1 with TRBJ2-7; D is uncertain. CDR1 is SGHAT and CDR2 is FQDESV in the germline V gene (reference sequence). The CDR3 spans 16 residues. Trimming left V 3 bases short and J 2 bases short, with 17 bases between. The CDR3 loop reads CASSLLGVGLTYEQYF. The CDR3 bases are TGTGCCAGCAGCTTGCTAGGTGTTGGGTTGACCTACGAGCAGTACTTC.

The table lists this clonotype with many counts. The chain uses TRBV7-9 and TRBJ1-1; 7 bases are a match to TRBD1. V lost 8 bases to trimming and J lost 7 bases; unmatched junction nucleotides: 7. The germline V gene has CDR1 SEHNR and CDR2 FQNEAQ (reference sequence). CDR3 size: 12 residues. The CDR3 nucleotides are TGTGCCAGCCTCCGGGACAGCTTTGAAGCTTTCTTT. Protein: CASLRDSFEAFF.

The table lists this clonotype with many counts. The chain joins TRBV6-1 to TRBJ2-7; D possibly corresponds to TRBD1 (6 bases). Germline V gene data show CDR1 as MNHNS and CDR2 as SASEGT. The CDR3 extends over 15 amino acids. Trimming shortened V by 1 base and J by 0 bases, and 10 bases separated the two germline ends. Written as DNA, the CDR3 is TGTGCCAGCAGTGAAGGACAGGTGGGCTCCTACGAGCAGTACTTC. Translated, it gives CASSEGQVGSYEQYF.

This clonotype has a count of ten or more. The CDR3 protein is CSASKLADYNEQFF. Here the CDR3 DNA reads TGCAGTGCTAGTAAACTAGCGGACTACAATGAGCAGTTCTTC. The chain joins TRBV20-1 to TRBJ2-1; 8 positions match TRBD2. This CDR3 has 14 residues. Germline assignment: CDR1 DFQATT and CDR2 SNEGSKA (reference sequence). V gave up 3 bases and J gave up 3 bases; unmatched junction bases: 4.

This clonotype was seen more than once but under ten times. The chain joins TRBV7-3 to TRBJ2-2; 7 bases agree with TRBD1. Germline trimming cut 1 base from V and 2 bases from J; bases unmatched to any gene: 4. Per germline, CDR1 SGHTA and CDR2 FQGTGA. The CDR3 runs to 16 residues. The CDR3 bases are TGTGCCAGCAGCTTAAATCCAGGGGGAAACACCGGGGAGCTGTTTTTT. Its protein is CASSLNPGGNTGELFF. The whole variable domain, remainder taken from reference TRBV7-3 and TRBJ2-2, is GAGVSQTPSNKVTEKGKYVELRCDPISGHTALYWYRQSLGQGPEFLIYFQGTGAADDSGLPNDRFFAVRPEGSVSTLKIQRTERGDSAVYLCASSLNPGGNTGELFFGEGSRLTVL.

This clonotype was counted at least ten times. CDR3 protein: CASSYRQYF. The CDR3 DNA reads as TGTGCCAGCAGTTACAGGCAGTACTTC. The V call is TRBV6-1, the J call TRBJ2-7, with D unresolved. There are 9 residues in the CDR3. The V gene's germline CDR1 is MNHNS and CDR2 SASEGT. V was clipped by 5 bases and J by 9 bases, with 5 bases between them.

J is TRBJ2-1 and V is TRBV4-1; TRBD2 matches 12 bases. The junction had 12 bases not matched to a gene; V was cut back by 1 base and J by 8 bases. The germline gives CDR1 MGHRA, CDR2 YSYEKL. The CDR3 extends over 18 amino acids. In DNA form, the CDR3 reads TGCGCCAGCAGCCAAGGTAGGATCTGGACTAGCGGGGTCGATGAGCAGTTCTTC. It encodes CASSQGRIWTSGVDEQFF.

This clonotype was observed at least ten times. This chain joins TRBV28 and TRBJ2-7; TRBD1 matches at 8 bases. Germline loops: CDR1 MDHEN, CDR2 SYDVKM. This CDR3 comprises 16 residues. J was trimmed by 2 bases and V by 0 bases; bases with no gene match: 6. CDR3 sequence: CASSLWSGTGTYEQYF. DNA of the CDR3: TGTGCCAGCAGTTTATGGTCCGGGACAGGAACCTACGAGCAGTACTTC.

The gene calls are TRBV3-1 and TRBJ1-6, with D possibly TRBD1 on 5 matching bases. CDR1 and CDR2 (germline): LGHDT, YNNKEL (reference sequence). V dropped 4 bases and J dropped 9 bases, with 16 bases sitting between them. The CDR3 runs 15 residues. CDR3 nucleotides: TGTGCCAGCAGCCTCGAGCCCAGGGTTAGTTCACCCCTCCACTTT. Protein sequence: CASSLEPRVSSPLHF.

This clonotype occurred many times. CDR3: CAISERPSGAFF. In DNA, the CDR3 is TGTGCCATCAGTGAACGACCCTCCGGAGCTTTCTTT. The V call is TRBV10-3, the J call TRBJ1-1; D remains unclear. V was pared by 3 bases and J by 10 bases, with 12 bases between. The length of the CDR3 is 12 residues. The germline V gene encodes CDR1 ENHRY and CDR2 SYGVKD.

Ten or more counts support this clonotype. This rearrangement joins TRBV28 to TRBJ1-1, with a tentative D call TRBD1 (6 bases). Trimming shortened V by 6 bases and J by 3 bases, and 23 bases separated the two germline ends. The CDR3 has 17 residues. The germline V gene has CDR1 MDHEN and CDR2 SYDVKM. The CDR3 protein is CASSPGHIIKWDTEAFF. The CDR3 DNA follows: TGTGCCAGCAGCCCGGGACACATCATTAAATGGGACACTGAAGCTTTCTTT.

There are many counts of this clonotype. J is TRBJ1-5 and V is TRBV5-8, with D uncertain. Per germline, CDR1 SGHTS and CDR2 YDEGEE. V lost 0 bases and J lost 1, with 8 bases in between. The CDR3 contains 15 residues. The CDR3 DNA reads TGTGCCAGCAGCTTGGCCTTGGTCAGCAATCAGCCCCAGCATTTT. Amino acids: CASSLALVSNQPQHF.

This clonotype was recorded at least ten times. J is TRBJ1-1 and V is TRBV10-3; tentative D call: TRBD1 (6 bases). This CDR3 contains 16 residues. The germline gives CDR1 ENHRY, CDR2 SYGVKD. Trimming removed 7 bases at V and 1 base at J, with 19 bases between. The CDR3 sequence is CAITTDRMGSNTEAFF. Written as DNA, the CDR3 is TGTGCCATCACTACGGACAGAATGGGGTCGAACACTGAAGCTTTCTTT.

This chain connects TRBV6-5 to TRBJ1-4; D is uncertain. V was pared by 3 bases and J by 2 bases, with 25 bases between. Germline V gives CDR1 MNHEY, CDR2 SVGAGI. CDR3 length: 20 amino acids. The CDR3 loop is CASSYLRWGSGSGTNEKLFF. The CDR3 DNA reads as TGTGCCAGCAGTTATTTACGCTGGGGATCCGGTTCTGGCACTAATGAAAAACTGTTTTTT.